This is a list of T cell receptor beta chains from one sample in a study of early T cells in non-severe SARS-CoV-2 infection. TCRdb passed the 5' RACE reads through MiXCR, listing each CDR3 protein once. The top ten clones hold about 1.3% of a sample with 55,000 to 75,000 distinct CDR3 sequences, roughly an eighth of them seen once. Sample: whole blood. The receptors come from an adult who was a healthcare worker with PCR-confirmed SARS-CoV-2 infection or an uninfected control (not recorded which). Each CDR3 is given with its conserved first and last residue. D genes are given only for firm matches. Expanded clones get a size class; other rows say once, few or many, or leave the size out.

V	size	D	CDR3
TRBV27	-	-	CASSLRRSYEQYF
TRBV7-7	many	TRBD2	CASSLGLAGGTGELFF
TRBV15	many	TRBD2	CATSRPGLTHEQYF
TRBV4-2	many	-	CASSQENGGSQEQYF
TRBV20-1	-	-	CSARDGGSLFPYEQYF
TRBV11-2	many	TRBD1	CASSQTGTDGSPLHF
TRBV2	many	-	CASSRDPPMGYTF
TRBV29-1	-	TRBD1	CSVEDRGKNEKLFF
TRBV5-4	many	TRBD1	CASSYDRVANTQYF
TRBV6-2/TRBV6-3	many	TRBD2	CASSYSISTKGRGASGNEQFF
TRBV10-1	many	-	CASSKSNLDTGELFF
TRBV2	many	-	CASSDPGMNTEAFF
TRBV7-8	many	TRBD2	CASSFSGRYEQYF
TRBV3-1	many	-	CASSQARTEETQYF